The sequence of this T cell receptor (beta chain) was determined in a study of cytomegalovirus exposure and HLA in healthy donors. Across the study: The approximately 120 million unique TCR beta sequences, from 150 million to 200 million T cells, were found by an earlier analysis. General study results and limits: Being productive about 87% or about 30% of the time was typical of most TCR beta V segments in an earlier analysis. A list of approximately 160 TCR beta chains associated with cytomegalovirus was given. Reports indicate that TCR beta sequences accurately predicted the HLA-A and HLA-B alleles of most subjects.

As for this clone: What it binds is not known. The CDR3 carries no conserved terminal phenylalanine or tryptophan, so it likely arises from a read error. No DNA is shown, since the ends of the CDR3 on it are uncertain; the CDR3 is the one TCRdb lists.

Germline V gene sequence: CDR1 MDHEN, CDR2 SYDVKM. The CDR3 is 17 amino acids long, termini counted. Use of 60 Vbeta and 13 Jbeta primers characterized the PCR. Method: immunoSEQ multiplex PCR; TCRdb's copy keeps in-frame clones and lacks some. The table lists about 130,000 clones, with approximately 1.6% in the top ten. The material sequenced was PBMCs. V usage is TRBV28 and J usage is TRBJ2-6; TRBD1 is the table's D call, not checked against the DNA. The receptor comes from a woman in her thirties or forties in good health and CMV-seropositive. The CDR3 sequence: CASSPRSALGPTWVAPS.